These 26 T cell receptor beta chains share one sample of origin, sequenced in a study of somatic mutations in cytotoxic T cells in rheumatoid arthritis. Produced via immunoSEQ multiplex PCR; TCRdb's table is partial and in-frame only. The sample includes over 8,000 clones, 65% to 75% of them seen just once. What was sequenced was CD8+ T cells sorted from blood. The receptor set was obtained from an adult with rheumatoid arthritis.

The chain's CDR3 is CASSDSAGGINEQFF. CDR3 DNA sequence: TGTGCCAGCAGTGACTCGGCGGGGGGAATCAATGAGCAGTTCTTC. The V gene is TRBV6-4, the J gene TRBJ2-1; 8 bases map to TRBD2. CDR3 size: 15 residues. Per germline, CDR1 MRHNA and CDR2 SNTAGT. J lost 6 bases, V lost 0 bases, and 4 bases had no gene match.

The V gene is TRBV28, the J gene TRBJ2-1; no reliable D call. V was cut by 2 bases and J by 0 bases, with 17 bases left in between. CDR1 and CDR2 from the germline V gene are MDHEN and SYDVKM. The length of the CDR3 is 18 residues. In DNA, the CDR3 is TGTGCCAGCAGTTTACAGAGACCGTTATCGAGCTCCTACAATGAGCAGTTCTTC. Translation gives CASSLQRPLSSSYNEQFF.

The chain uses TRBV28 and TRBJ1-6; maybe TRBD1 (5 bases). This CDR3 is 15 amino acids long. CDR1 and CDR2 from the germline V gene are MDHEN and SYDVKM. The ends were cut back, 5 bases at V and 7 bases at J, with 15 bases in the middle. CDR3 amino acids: CASSPIGTTNSPLHF. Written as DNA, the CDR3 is TGTGCCAGCAGTCCCATCGGGACGACCAATTCACCCCTCCACTTT.

CDR3 protein: CASSLMGAGNTGELFF. In nucleotides, the CDR3 is TGTGCCAGCAGCTTAATGGGGGCGGGGAACACCGGGGAGCTGTTTTTT. V gene TRBV7-3 combines with J gene TRBJ2-2; D may be TRBD1 (6 bases). CDR1 and CDR2 from the germline V gene are SGHTA and FQGTGA. V was shortened by 1 base and J by 1 base, with 10 bases between the two germline ends. The CDR3 length is 16 residues.

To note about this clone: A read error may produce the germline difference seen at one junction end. In nucleotides, the CDR3 is TGTGCTAGCAGCTTAGGGACAGACAGCTCCTACGAGCAGTACTTC. The encoded protein is CASSLGTDSSYEQYF. The rearrangement joins TRBV7-7 to TRBJ2-7; 7 bases map to TRBD1. Germline loops: CDR1 SSHAT, CDR2 FNYEAQ (reference sequence). CDR3 length equals 15 residues.

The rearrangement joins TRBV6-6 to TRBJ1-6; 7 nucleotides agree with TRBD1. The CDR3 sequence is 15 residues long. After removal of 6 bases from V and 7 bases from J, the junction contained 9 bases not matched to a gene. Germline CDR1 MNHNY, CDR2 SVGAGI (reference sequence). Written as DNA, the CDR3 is TGTGCCAGCAGCTTTTTTACAGGGGCGAATTCACCCCTCCACTTT. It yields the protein CASSFFTGANSPLHF.

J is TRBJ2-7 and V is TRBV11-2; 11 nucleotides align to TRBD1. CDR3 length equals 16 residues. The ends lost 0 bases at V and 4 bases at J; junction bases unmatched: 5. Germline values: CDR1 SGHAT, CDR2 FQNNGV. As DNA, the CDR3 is TGTGCCAGCAGCTTAGAGGGGACAGGGGGTTGGTACGAGCAGTACTTC. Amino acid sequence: CASSLEGTGGWYEQYF.

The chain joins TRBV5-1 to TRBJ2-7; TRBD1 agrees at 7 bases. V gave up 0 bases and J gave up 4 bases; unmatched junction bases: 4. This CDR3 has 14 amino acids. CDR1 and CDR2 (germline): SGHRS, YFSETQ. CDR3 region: CASSLEQGFYEQYF. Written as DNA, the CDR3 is TGCGCCAGCAGCTTGGAACAGGGGTTTTACGAGCAGTACTTC.

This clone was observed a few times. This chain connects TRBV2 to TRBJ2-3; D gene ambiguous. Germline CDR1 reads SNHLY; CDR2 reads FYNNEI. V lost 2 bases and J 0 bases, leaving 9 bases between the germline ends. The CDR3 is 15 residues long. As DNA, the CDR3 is TGTGCCAGCAGTGAACTCCCGTACAGCACAGATACGCAGTATTTT. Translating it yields CASSELPYSTDTQYF.

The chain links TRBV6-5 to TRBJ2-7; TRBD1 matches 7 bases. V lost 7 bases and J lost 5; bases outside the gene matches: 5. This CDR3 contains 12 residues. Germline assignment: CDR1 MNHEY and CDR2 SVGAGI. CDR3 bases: TGTGCCAGCATTGACAGGGACCACGAGCAGTACTTC. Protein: CASIDRDHEQYF.

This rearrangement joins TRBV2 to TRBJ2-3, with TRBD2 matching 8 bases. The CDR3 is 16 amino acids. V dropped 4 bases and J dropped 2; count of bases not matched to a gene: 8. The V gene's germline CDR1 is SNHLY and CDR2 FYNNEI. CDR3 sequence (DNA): TGTGCCAGCAGTGTCGGCCGGGAGGGGCCCACAGATACGCAGTATTTT. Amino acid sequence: CASSVGREGPTDTQYF.

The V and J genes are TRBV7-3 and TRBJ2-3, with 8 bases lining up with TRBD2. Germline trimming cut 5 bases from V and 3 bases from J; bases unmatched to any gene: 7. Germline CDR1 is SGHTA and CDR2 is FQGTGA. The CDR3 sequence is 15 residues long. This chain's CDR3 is CASSPSGGRTDTQYF. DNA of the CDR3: TGTGCCAGCAGCCCCTCGGGCGGGAGGACAGATACGCAGTATTTT.

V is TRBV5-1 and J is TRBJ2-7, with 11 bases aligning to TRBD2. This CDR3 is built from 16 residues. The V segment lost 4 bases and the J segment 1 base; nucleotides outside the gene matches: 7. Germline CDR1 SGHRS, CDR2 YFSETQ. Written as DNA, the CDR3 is TGCGCCAGCAGCCCCGAGACTAGCGGGGCTTCCTACGAGCAGTACTTC. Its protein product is CASSPETSGASYEQYF.

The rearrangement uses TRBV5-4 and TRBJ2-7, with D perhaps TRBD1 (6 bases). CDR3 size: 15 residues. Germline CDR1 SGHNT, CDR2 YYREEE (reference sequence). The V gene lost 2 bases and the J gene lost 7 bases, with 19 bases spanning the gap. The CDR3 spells CASSLRQATTKEQYF. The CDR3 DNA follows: TGTGCCAGCAGCTTACGACAGGCTACGACGAAAGAGCAGTACTTC.

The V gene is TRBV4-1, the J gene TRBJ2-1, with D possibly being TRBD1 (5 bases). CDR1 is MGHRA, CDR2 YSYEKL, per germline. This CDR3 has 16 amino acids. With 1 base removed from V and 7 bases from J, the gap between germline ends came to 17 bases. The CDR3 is CASSQVHEMGRNEQFF. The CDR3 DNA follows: TGCGCCAGCAGCCAAGTTCACGAGATGGGGCGGAATGAGCAGTTCTTC.

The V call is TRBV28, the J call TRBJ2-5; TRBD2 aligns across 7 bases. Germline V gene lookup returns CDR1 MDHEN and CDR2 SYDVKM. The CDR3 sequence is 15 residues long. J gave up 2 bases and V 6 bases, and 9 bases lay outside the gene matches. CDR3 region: CASSLLTSVQETQYF. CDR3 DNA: TGTGCCAGCAGCCTCCTCACTAGCGTACAAGAGACCCAGTACTTC.

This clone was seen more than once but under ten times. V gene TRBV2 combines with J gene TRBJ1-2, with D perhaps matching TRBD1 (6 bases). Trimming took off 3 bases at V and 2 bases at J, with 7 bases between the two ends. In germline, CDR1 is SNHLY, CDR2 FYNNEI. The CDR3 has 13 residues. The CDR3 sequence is CASSDQGNYGYTF. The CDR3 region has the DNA TGTGCCAGCAGTGACCAGGGGAACTATGGCTACACCTTC.

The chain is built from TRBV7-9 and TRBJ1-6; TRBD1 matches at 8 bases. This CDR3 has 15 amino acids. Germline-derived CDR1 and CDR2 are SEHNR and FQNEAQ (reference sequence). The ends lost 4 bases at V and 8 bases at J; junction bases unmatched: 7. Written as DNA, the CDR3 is TGTGCCAGCAGCTCTCCGGACAGGGACCATTCACCCCTCCACTTT. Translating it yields CASSSPDRDHSPLHF.

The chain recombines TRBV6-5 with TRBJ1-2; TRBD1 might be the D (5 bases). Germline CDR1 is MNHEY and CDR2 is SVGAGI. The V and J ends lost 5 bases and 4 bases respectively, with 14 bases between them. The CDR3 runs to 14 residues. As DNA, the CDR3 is TGTGCCAGCAGTCCTCCGGGACTGCCCTATGGCTACACCTTC. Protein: CASSPPGLPYGYTF.

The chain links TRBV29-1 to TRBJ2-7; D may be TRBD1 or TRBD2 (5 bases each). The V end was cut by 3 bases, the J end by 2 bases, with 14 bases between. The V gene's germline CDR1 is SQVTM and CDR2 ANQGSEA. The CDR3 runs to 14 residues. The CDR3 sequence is CSVEGTGRTYEQYF. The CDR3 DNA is TGCAGCGTTGAGGGCACGGGGCGAACCTACGAGCAGTACTTC.

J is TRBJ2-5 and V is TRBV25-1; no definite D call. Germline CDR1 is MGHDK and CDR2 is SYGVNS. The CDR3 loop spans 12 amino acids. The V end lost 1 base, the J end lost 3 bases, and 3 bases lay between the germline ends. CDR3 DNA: TGTGCCAGCAGTGAATGGGAAGAGACCCAGTACTTC. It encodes CASSEWEETQYF.

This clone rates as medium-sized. The CDR3 sequence is CASTLGLAGGEQFF. The CDR3 bases are TGTGCCAGCACCCTCGGGCTAGCGGGTGGTGAGCAGTTCTTC. The chain employs TRBV13 and TRBJ2-1; 8 positions match TRBD2. CDR3 length: 14 amino acids. The junction had 11 bases not matched to a gene; V was cut back by 7 bases and J by 9 bases. Germline V CDR1 and CDR2: PRHDT, FYEKMQ (reference sequence). The variable domain in full, with the rest retrieved from reference TRBV13 and TRBJ2-1, is AAGVIQSPRHLIKEKRETATLKCYPIPRHDTVYWYQQGPGQDPQFLISFYEKMQSDKGSIPDRFSAQQFSDYHSELNMSSLELGDSALYFCASTLGLAGGEQFFGPGTRLTVL.

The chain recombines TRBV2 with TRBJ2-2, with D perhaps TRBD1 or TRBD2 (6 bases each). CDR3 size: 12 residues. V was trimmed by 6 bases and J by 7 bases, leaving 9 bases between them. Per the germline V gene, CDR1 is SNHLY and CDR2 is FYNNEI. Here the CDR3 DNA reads TGTGCCAGCAGAGGGGGGAGCGGGGAGCTGTTTTTT. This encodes CASRGGSGELFF. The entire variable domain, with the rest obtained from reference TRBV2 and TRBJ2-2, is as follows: EPEVTQTPSHQVTQMGQEVILRCVPISNHLYFYWYRQILGQKVEFLVSFYNNEISEKSEIFDDQFSVERPDGSNFTLKIRSTKLEDSAMYFCASRGGSGELFFGEGSRLTVL.

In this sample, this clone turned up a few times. The CDR3 DNA reads as TGTGCCAGCAAATTAGGGCCCTTCAATCAGCCCCAGCATTTT. This encodes CASKLGPFNQPQHF. The V gene is TRBV28, the J gene TRBJ1-5, with D unresolved. The CDR3 covers 14 residues. V lost 7 bases to trimming and J lost 3 bases, with 13 bases between them. Germline V lookup: CDR1 MDHEN, CDR2 SYDVKM.

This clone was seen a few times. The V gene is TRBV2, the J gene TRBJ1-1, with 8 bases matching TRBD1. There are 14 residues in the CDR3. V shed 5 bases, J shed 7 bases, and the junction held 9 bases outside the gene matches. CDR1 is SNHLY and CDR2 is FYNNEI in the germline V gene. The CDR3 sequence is CASSPGGGRNEAFF. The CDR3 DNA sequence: TGTGCCAGCAGTCCAGGGGGCGGAAGGAATGAAGCTTTCTTT.

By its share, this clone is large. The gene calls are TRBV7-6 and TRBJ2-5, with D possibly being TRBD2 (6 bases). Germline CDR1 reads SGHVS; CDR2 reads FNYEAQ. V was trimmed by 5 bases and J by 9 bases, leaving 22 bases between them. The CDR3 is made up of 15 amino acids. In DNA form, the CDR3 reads TGTGCCAGCAGCCTAATGACTAGTTCCAAGAGACCCCAGTACTTC. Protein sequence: CASSLMTSSKRPQYF.